This TCR beta chain was sequenced in a study of breast tumors, draining lymph nodes, adjacent tissues. Per germline, CDR1 SGHRS and CDR2 YFSETQ. This CDR3 has 15 amino acids. The V and J ends lost 1 base and 5 bases respectively, with 12 bases between them. At least ten counts were recorded for this clonotype. Its antigen is unidentified. MiXCR, applied by TCRdb to the multiplex PCR reads, yields one record per CDR3 protein. The sample records about 150,000 distinct CDR3 sequences, 20% to 25% being singletons. General observations from the study: Tumor T cell lymph node origin was a supported hypothesis, not proven. Tumors had less TCR diversity than lymph nodes, more than nontumor tissue. Data fit most tumor T cells coming from lymph node, expanding in tumor. Luminal-like breast cancer showed significantly greater tumor-nontumor repertoire similarity than basal-like breast cancer did.

The lymph nodes were axillary draining lymph nodes from breast cancer patients. The TCR sequence derives from a female donor with breast cancer. Some clones in this sample may be carry-over from other donors' samples. The chain employs TRBV5-1 and TRBJ2-2; D is uncertain. What was sequenced was axillary lymph node tissue. The CDR3 loop is CASSLYGLDTGELFF. The CDR3 DNA is TGCGCCAGCAGCTTGTACGGCCTAGATACCGGGGAGCTGTTTTTT.